This paragraph reports one T cell receptor (beta chain). The data originate from a study of blood T cell repertoires in COVID-19. Study background: Whether acute or convalescent, the COVID-19 samples came from the United States, Italy and Spain. Sources were T cells, B-cell-depleted T cells, or PBMCs; the material itself was cDNA or gDNA.

From germline, CDR1 is MNHEY and CDR2 SVGAGI. V lost 5 bases and J lost 2, with 9 bases in between. The CDR3 sequence is 13 residues long. Individuals drawn from about two dozen US areas were roughly 18 to 95 years old. Using immunoSEQ multiplex PCR, the repertoire was profiled, and TCRdb retains in-frame clones only, with some absent. The top ten hold roughly 2% of the sample, which has 200,000 to 300,000 clones, about 82% seen once. This clonotype originated in a woman between 50 and 59 years old who had recovered from COVID-19. The gene calls are TRBV6-5 and TRBJ1-1, with D unclear. Sequenced input: PBMCs or T cells enriched from blood (not recorded which). DNA of the CDR3: TGTGCCAGCAGTACGGGAGTTAACACTGAAGCTTTCTTT. Its protein is CASSTGVNTEAFF.